The 18 T cell receptor beta chains below were found in one sample sequenced in a study of blood T cell repertoires in COVID-19. Here immunoSEQ multiplex PCR was the method, and the copy in TCRdb shows in-frame clones only, minus some. The table shows 90,000 to 150,000 clones, with approximately 87% occurring only once. Source material: peripheral blood. These receptors all stem from a woman aged 45 to 65 with acute or convalescent COVID-19.

This rearrangement joins TRBV10-3 to TRBJ2-2; D perhaps matches TRBD2 (5 bases). This CDR3 is 15 amino acids long. Trimming pared 11 bases from V and 0 bases from J, leaving 16 bases between. Germline CDR1 ENHRY, CDR2 SYGVKD. The CDR3, as DNA: TGTGCCGGAGGCCGATTCACAGCGAACACCGGGGAGCTGTTTTTT. Amino acids: CAGGRFTANTGELFF.

This clone was seen just once. This rearrangement joins TRBV9 to TRBJ1-3; the D is unclear. V dropped 7 bases and J dropped 4 bases, with 15 bases sitting between them. Germline lookup yields CDR1 SGDLS and CDR2 YYNGEE. The CDR3 length is 14 residues. The CDR3 reads CASGGVGAGNTIYF. The CDR3 DNA reads TGTGCCAGCGGCGGGGTAGGAGCCGGAAACACCATATATTTT.

The chain links TRBV7-2 to TRBJ1-2, with D unclear. Germline values: CDR1 SGHTA, CDR2 FQGNSA. This CDR3 contains 13 residues. V was trimmed by 1 base and J by 4 bases, leaving 7 bases between them. The CDR3 reads CASSLGQSYGYTF. In DNA form, the CDR3 reads TGTGCCAGCAGCTTAGGGCAGTCCTATGGCTACACCTTC.

This chain connects TRBV21-1 to TRBJ1-5; TRBD1 is the table's D call and was not checked against the DNA. TRBV21-1 is a listed pseudogene. The CDR3 is 15 amino acids. The CDR3 sequence: CASTRGDRGDQPQHF. The DNA for the CDR3 is TGTGCCAGCACGAGGGGGGACAGGGGTGATCAGCCCCAGCATTTT.

The CDR3 DNA reads as TGCAGCGTTCTCGGGACTCACACCGGGGAGCTGTTTTTT. Its protein product is CSVLGTHTGELFF. V and J are TRBV29-1 and TRBJ2-2; D is possibly TRBD2 (6 bases). Trimming shortened V by 5 bases and J by 3 bases, and 10 bases separated the two germline ends. CDR1 and CDR2 from the germline V gene are SQVTM and ANQGSEA. The CDR3 runs 13 residues.

The CDR3 sequence: CASKLAGDHEQYF. CDR3 DNA sequence: TGTGCCAGCAAACTAGCGGGAGATCACGAGCAGTACTTC. This rearrangement joins TRBV6-4 to TRBJ2-7, with 11 bases fitting TRBD2. The CDR3 has 13 amino acids. In germline, CDR1 is MRHNA, CDR2 SNTAGT. J gave up 5 bases and V 7 bases, and 4 bases lay outside the gene matches.

V usage is TRBV2 and J usage is TRBJ1-2; 7 bases agree with TRBD1. The V gene end was trimmed by 5 bases and the J gene end by 8 bases; junction bases not matched to a gene: 5. The CDR3 spans 12 residues. CDR1 and CDR2 (germline): SNHLY, FYNNEI. Here the CDR3 reads CASSPGGIGYTF. CDR3 coding DNA: TGTGCCAGCAGTCCAGGGGGGATCGGCTACACCTTC.

The chain links TRBV6-5 to TRBJ2-3; TRBD2 matches at 9 bases. The CDR3 has 15 residues. Germline V lookup: CDR1 MNHEY, CDR2 SVGAGI. With V trimmed by 5 bases and J by 10 bases, 13 bases remained unmatched. The CDR3 coding sequence is TGTGCCAGCAGTCGGACTAGCGCTAATCGCTTGTCGCAGTATTTT. This gives the protein CASSRTSANRLSQYF.

The chain uses TRBV6-5 and TRBJ1-5, with D maybe TRBD1 (6 bases). The CDR3 contains 15 residues. V was shortened by 7 bases and J by 7 bases, with 20 bases between the two germline ends. The germline CDR1 and CDR2 sequences are MNHEY and SVGAGI. The CDR3 DNA is TGTGCCAGCACCCCCCATACGGGGGGCGGGCAGCCCCAGCATTTT. This gives the protein CASTPHTGGGQPQHF.

V and J are TRBV5-6 and TRBJ2-7; possible D gene TRBD2, 5 bases. This CDR3 is built from 14 residues. In germline, CDR1 is SGHDT, CDR2 YYEEEE. With 0 bases removed from V and 2 bases from J, the gap between germline ends came to 9 bases. CDR3 coding DNA: TGTGCCAGCAGCTTGGAGAGAGGGACCTACGAGCAGTACTTC. This codes for CASSLERGTYEQYF.

This chain connects TRBV9 to TRBJ2-7, with D tentatively TRBD2 (6 bases). CDR1 and CDR2 (germline): SGDLS, YYNGEE. The ends were cut back, 4 bases at V and 2 bases at J, with 13 bases in the middle. The CDR3 loop spans 14 amino acids. CDR3 nucleotide sequence: TGTGCCAGCAGCCCTAGCGCAGGAGCCTACGAGCAGTACTTC. Translated, it gives CASSPSAGAYEQYF.

The V call is TRBV3-1 (or the pseudogene TRBV3-2), the J call TRBJ1-2; D not certain. The CDR3 has 15 residues. The V and J ends lost 1 base and 6 bases respectively, with 15 bases between them. Germline CDR1 reads LGHDT; CDR2 reads YNNKEL (reference sequence). The CDR3 DNA reads as TGTGCCAGCAGCCAAGTGGGGAGAGGGCTCGATGGCTACACCTTC. The encoded protein is CASSQVGRGLDGYTF.

CDR3 sequence: CASSIDGDSYEQYF. The CDR3 coding sequence is TGTGCCAGTAGTATAGATGGGGACAGCTACGAGCAGTACTTC. V and J are TRBV19 and TRBJ2-7; 7 positions agree with TRBD1. This CDR3 region has 14 residues. In germline, CDR1 is LNHDA, CDR2 SQIVND (reference sequence). The V segment lost 0 bases and the J segment 3 bases; nucleotides outside the gene matches: 2.

The J gene is TRBJ2-1, the V gene TRBV6-5; 7 positions agree with TRBD1. J was trimmed by 1 base and V by 6 bases; bases with no gene match: 3. There are 14 residues in the CDR3. Germline CDR1 MNHEY, CDR2 SVGAGI. The CDR3 is CASSRTGSYNEQFF. In nucleotides, the CDR3 is TGTGCCAGCAGCCGGACAGGTTCCTACAATGAGCAGTTCTTC.

The chain links TRBV3-1 (or the pseudogene TRBV3-2) to TRBJ1-2; tentative D call: TRBD1 (5 bases). This CDR3 has 19 amino acids. Trimming left V 0 bases short and J 4 bases short, with 24 bases between. Germline CDR1 and CDR2: LGHDT and YNNKEL (reference sequence). CDR3 in amino acids: CASSQDLWGPFQLGYGYTF. DNA of the CDR3: TGTGCCAGCAGCCAAGATCTTTGGGGCCCCTTTCAACTGGGCTATGGCTACACCTTC.

The rearrangement links TRBV7-9 to TRBJ1-2, with D unresolved. This CDR3 is built from 12 residues. CDR1 and CDR2 from the germline V gene are SEHNR and FQNEAQ (reference sequence). Between the trimmed V and J ends, which lost 6 bases and 2 bases, there was a span of 7 bases. The CDR3 here is CASRYQNYGYTF. CDR3 nucleotides: TGTGCCAGCAGGTACCAGAACTATGGCTACACCTTC. Combining the CDR3 with reference TRBV7-9 and TRBJ1-2 gives the whole variable domain DTGVSQNPRHKITKRGQNVTFRCDPISEHNRLYWYRQTLGQGPEFLTYFQNEAQLEKSRLLSDRFSAERPKGSFSTLEIQRTEQGDSAMYLCASRYQNYGYTFGSGTRLTVV.

The rearrangement links TRBV7-9 to TRBJ1-2; TRBD1 is a possible D gene (5 bases). CDR3 size: 14 residues. V was clipped by 1 base and J by 8 bases, with 14 bases between them. The germline V gene has CDR1 SEHNR and CDR2 FQNEAQ (reference sequence). CDR3 residues: CASSLGDGTRGYTF. The CDR3 coding sequence is TGTGCCAGCAGCTTAGGGGACGGGACTCGCGGCTACACCTTC.

V and J are TRBV9 and TRBJ1-1; 7 bases map to TRBD1. CDR3 size: 15 residues. Trimming took 4 bases from V and 5 from J; bases not matched to a gene: 11. Germline CDR1 and CDR2: SGDLS and YYNGEE. Written as DNA, the CDR3 is TGTGCCAGCAGCTCCGGGGTAGGGGGCTATACTGAAGCTTTCTTT. Protein product: CASSSGVGGYTEAFF. The whole variable domain, filled in from reference TRBV9 and TRBJ1-1, reads DSGVTQTPKHLITATGQRVTLRCSPRSGDLSVYWYQQSLDQGLQFLIQYYNGEERAKGNILERFSAQQFPDLHSELNLSSLELGDSALYFCASSSGVGGYTEAFFGQGTRLTVV.